This T cell receptor beta chain is drawn from a study of blood T cells in healthy people across ages. Study-wide points: Across the age range, TCR beta diversity per million T cells fell in a roughly linear way.

Alongside a J-beta primer mix, a sample-barcoded 5' primer served in a second PCR lasting roughly 7 to 11 cycles. TCRdb fed the 5' RACE reads into MiXCR, producing one record per CDR3 protein. The sample consists of 730,000 or so distinct CDR3 sequences, roughly 45% of them appearing once. CDR3 length: 16 amino acids. Germline V gene lookup returns CDR1 MNHNS and CDR2 SASEGT. The V gene lost 3 bases and the J gene lost 0 bases, with 14 bases spanning the gap. Researchers report isolating at least 7 million PBMCs per sample. A note on this clonotype: The antigen is undetermined.

The sample taken for sequencing was blood. The sequence came from a woman aged 55-70 years in good health. V usage is TRBV6-1 and J usage is TRBJ2-5; perhaps TRBD1 as D (6 bases). The CDR3 nucleotides read TGTGCCAGCAGTGAGACCGGGACAATGTACCAAGAGACCCAGTACTTC. Translation gives CASSETGTMYQETQYF.